Sequencing of this TCR beta chain was carried out in a study of regulatory T cells in long-lasting Graves disease (dated by TCRdb to about 2021). In terms of the full investigation: Persistent Graves' disease was defined as antithyroid drug treatment for over 5 years with persistently positive TSH receptor autoantibodies. Patients with persistent Graves' disease were compared with patients with newly diagnosed Graves' disease using TCR sequencing and RNA sequencing of peripheral blood. The study was conducted in China and was registered as a clinical trial. TCR sequencing covered around 13 persistent and roughly 20 newly diagnosed Graves' disease patients, 33 samples in total. Antithyroid drugs had been taken for 8.5 to 11 years on average by persistent Graves' disease patients in the clinical cohort.

The germline V gene yields MDHEN for CDR1 and SYDVKM for CDR2. The CDR3 measures 15 amino acids from cysteine to phenylalanine. Just the 45-base CDR3 DNA is kept, in frame starting at base 1. V drops 5 bases and J drops 5 bases, leaving 18 bases in between. Library method: multiplex PCR. Sequenced on an Illumina HiSeq 4000. To build TCR beta libraries, CDR3 regions were amplified by Arm-PCR using iRepertoire HTBI primers. Before sequencing, the PCR products underwent gel purification. The authors' analysis ran thus. Gene usage analysis of CDR3 amino acid clonotypes relied on the approximately 62 TRBV and fewer than 15 TRBJ segments identified across samples. COPE and FqMerger were used to merge filtered high-quality paired reads into contigs. BLAST was used to align contigs to IMGT TRBV, TRBD and TRBJ reference genes, and CDR3 was defined according to IMGT. Clonotypes above 0.1% frequency were classified as highly expanded clones. Repertoire diversity was measured by Shannon entropy, and V-J evenness by the Gini coefficient. A clonotype was considered public if more than one individual shared it. The raw public data were reprocessed by TCRdb itself: fastp quality trimming at Q25, MiXCR clonotype calling, in-frame beta chains only. For every CDR3 protein sequence, its rows merge into one entry that carries the most common genes and DNA. The V and J calls and clone size are TCRdb's, not the authors'. Counted in this sample were a few hundred thousand distinct CDR3 sequences; around a fifth of them appeared once. Together, the top ten hold 13% to 15% of the sample.

General conclusions and limits of the study: Only peripheral blood was studied, because thyroid tissue, the primary lesion, was inaccessible. A larger number of public clonotypes was shared among persistent patients (approximately 2,500) than among newly diagnosed patients (around 970). Sequencing and analysis were limited to the TCR beta chain. As a limitation, the authors acknowledged that the small sample size may reduce accuracy. Persistent disease showed preferential use of TRBV28, TRBJ1-2 and TRBJ2-5, whereas newly diagnosed disease favored TRBV20-1 and TRBJ2-1. Compared with newly diagnosed patients, persistent Graves' disease patients had lower TCR Shannon entropy and fewer highly expanded clones, which suggests clonal expansion.

The sample holds many counts of this clonotype. Its antigen target is currently unknown. Base qualities are not provided; no much larger clone lies one nucleotide away. The time point tag for this specimen amounts to: persistent/refractory GD, antithyroid drugs over 5 years with positive TRAb. For both TCR sequencing and RNA sequencing, RNA was extracted from PBMCs in TRIzol. Graves' disease was diagnosed according to American Thyroid Association guidelines. Recruitment of patients was carried out at an endocrinology department in Xi'an, China. Each patient gave approximately 10 milliliters of peripheral blood, collected in an EDTA anticoagulant tube. PBMCs were isolated by Ficoll Paque Plus density gradient separation without further T cell sorting. RNA quality was checked with an Agilent 2100 Bioanalyzer and agarose gel, and concentration with a NanoDrop 2000.

The rearranged chain carries TRBV28 and TRBJ2-5; TRBD2 could be the D gene, as 6 bases match. Sequencing used peripheral blood mononuclear cells (PBMCs), obtained when the disease was refractory, from a patient treated with antithyroid drugs. The TCR originated in a female donor with Graves disease. The nucleotides are TGTGCCAGCAGTGCCAATGATGCGGGGAGGGAGACCCAGTACTTC. Its protein is CASSANDAGRETQYF.